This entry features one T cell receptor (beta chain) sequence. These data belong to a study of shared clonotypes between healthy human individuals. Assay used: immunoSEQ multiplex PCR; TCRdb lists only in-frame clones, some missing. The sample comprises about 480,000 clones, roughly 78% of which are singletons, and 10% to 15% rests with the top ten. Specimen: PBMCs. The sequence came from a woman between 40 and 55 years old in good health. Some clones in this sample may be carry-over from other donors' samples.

The CDR3 loop reads CASSLGTASTDTQYF. CDR3 bases: TGTGCCAGCTCACTGGGGACTGCTAGCACAGATACGCAGTATTTT. V is TRBV18 and J is TRBJ2-3; tentatively, D is TRBD2 (6 bases). Germline lookup yields CDR1 KGHSH and CDR2 LQKENI. The CDR3 consists of 15 residues. V lost 4 bases to trimming and J lost 0 bases, with 11 bases between them.